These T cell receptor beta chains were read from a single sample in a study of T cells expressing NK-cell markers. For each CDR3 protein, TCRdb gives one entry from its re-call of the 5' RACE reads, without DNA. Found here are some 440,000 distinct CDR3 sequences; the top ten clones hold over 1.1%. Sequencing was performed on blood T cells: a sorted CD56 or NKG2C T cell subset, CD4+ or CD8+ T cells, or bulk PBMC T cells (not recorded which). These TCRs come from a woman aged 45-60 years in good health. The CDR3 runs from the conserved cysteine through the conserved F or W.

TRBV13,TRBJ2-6,CASSLGGPSGANVLTF
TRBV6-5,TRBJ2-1,CASSYTIDMRPTGLYKREQFF
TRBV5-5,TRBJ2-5,CASSINTGYQETQYF
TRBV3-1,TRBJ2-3,CASSPRPGWRDTQYF
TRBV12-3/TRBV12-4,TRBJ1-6,CASSLGAGSTYNSPLHF
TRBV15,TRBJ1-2,CATSRDPGHGYTF
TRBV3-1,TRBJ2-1,CASSHVDRFSSYNEQFF
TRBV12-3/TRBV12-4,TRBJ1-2,CVSSTGANYGYTF
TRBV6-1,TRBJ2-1,CASSEPVGTGLSYNEQFF
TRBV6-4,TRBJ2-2,CASSDSPQGGTGELFF
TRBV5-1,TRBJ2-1,CASSLGGPQYYNEQFF
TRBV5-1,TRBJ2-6,CASSFQGQANVLTF
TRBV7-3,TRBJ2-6,CASSLTSGSGANVLTF
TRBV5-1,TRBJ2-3,CASSLEQGGWTDTQYF
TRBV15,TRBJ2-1,CATSRGGGGDGEQFF